These T cell receptor beta chains were read from a single sample in a study of shared clonotypes between healthy human individuals. Data came from immunoSEQ multiplex PCR; TCRdb stores just in-frame clones and leaves some out. This table has more than 500,000 clones, roughly 95% appearing once. The sequencing sample was made of naive CD4+ T cells sorted from blood. The receptor set was obtained from a woman younger than 45 in good health. Each CDR3 is given with its conserved first and last residue. The D gene is left open where the match is weak. Clone size is stated in some rows and not others, as once, few, many or a class when expanded.

TRBJ2-7 | TRBD2 | - | TRBV6-1 | CASRPSGSYSYEQYF | TGTGCCAGCAGGCCTAGCGGGAGCTACTCCTACGAGCAGTACTTC
TRBJ2-7 | - | - | TRBV28 | CASRTPGTGRNEQYF | TGTGCCAGCAGAACCCCCGGGACGGGAAGGAACGAGCAGTACTTC
TRBJ2-7 | - | - | TRBV5-6 | CASSFLPHAEQYF | TGTGCCAGCAGCTTTCTCCCCCACGCCGAGCAGTACTTC
TRBJ2-7 | TRBD2 | - | TRBV5-1 | CASSLAGTSGYEQYF | TGCGCCAGCAGCTTGGCCGGGACTAGCGGGTACGAGCAGTACTTC
TRBJ2-7 | - | once | TRBV6-1 | CASSAGPPSYEQYF | TGTGCCAGCAGTGCGGGTCCCCCCTCCTACGAGCAGTACTTC
TRBJ2-2 | - | - | TRBV5-1 | CASSLDRSRAMNTGELFF | TGCGCCAGCAGCTTGGATCGGAGCAGGGCGATGAACACCGGGGAGCTGTTTTTT
TRBJ1-5 | - | - | TRBV7-2 | CASSLSTRLNQPQHF | TGTGCCAGCAGCTTAAGTACCAGACTCAATCAGCCCCAGCATTTT
TRBJ2-1 | - | - | TRBV5-1 | CASRTSGSSYNEQFF | TGCGCCAGCAGGACATCAGGGAGCTCCTACAATGAGCAGTTCTTC
TRBJ1-4 | - | - | TRBV5-1 | CASSLEDGGEKLFF | TGCGCCAGCAGCTTGGAGGACGGAGGCGAAAAACTGTTTTTT
TRBJ2-5 | - | - | TRBV18 | CASSPPKYSQETQYF | TGTGCCAGCTCACCACCGAAATACTCCCAAGAGACCCAGTACTTC
TRBJ2-5 | TRBD2 | - | TRBV5-1 | CASSLALLAGPETQYF | TGCGCCAGCAGCTTAGCCTTGTTAGCGGGACCGGAGACCCAGTACTTC
TRBJ2-1 | - | - | TRBV28 | CASSPPLRGKDEQFF | TGTGCCAGCAGCCCCCCGTTGCGCGGGAAAGATGAGCAGTTCTTC
TRBJ2-1 | TRBD2 | - | TRBV4-2 | CASSQSIRTSGYNEQFF | TGTGCCAGCAGCCAATCGATCCGGACTAGCGGCTACAATGAGCAGTTCTTC
TRBJ2-4 | - | - | TRBV21-1 | CASSKARQGQNIQYF | TGTGCCAGCAGCAAAGCTCGGCAGGGCCAAAACATTCAGTACTTC
TRBJ2-7 | - | - | TRBV7-9 | CASSQVNLPASYEQYF | TGTGCCAGCAGCCAAGTCAATCTACCCGCCTCCTACGAGCAGTACTTC
TRBJ2-2 | - | - | TRBV11-2 | CASSLAGAGELFF | TGTGCCAGCAGCTTAGCGGGGGCCGGGGAGCTGTTTTTT
TRBJ2-7 | TRBD2 | - | TRBV28 | CASSFPSGSEGYEQYF | TGTGCCAGCAGTTTCCCTAGCGGGAGTGAAGGGTACGAGCAGTACTTC
TRBJ1-1 | - | - | TRBV2 | CASSEEVTVEAFF | TGTGCCAGCAGTGAAGAGGTTACAGTTGAAGCTTTCTTT
TRBJ2-7 | - | - | TRBV28 | CASSTRTTNYEQYF | TGTGCCAGCAGTACGCGGACTACAAACTACGAGCAGTACTTC
TRBJ2-1 | TRBD2 | - | TRBV29-1 | CSVDGLAGVNEQFF | TGCAGCGTTGACGGACTAGCGGGAGTTAATGAGCAGTTCTTC
TRBJ2-7 | - | few | TRBV6-5 | CASGLTGRHEQYF | TGTGCCAGCGGACTAACAGGGAGACACGAGCAGTACTTC
TRBJ2-5 | TRBD1 | - | TRBV5-1 | CASSYRTGRQETQYF | TGCGCCAGCAGCTACAGGACAGGGAGGCAAGAGACCCAGTACTTC
TRBJ1-3 | - | - | TRBV7-3 | CASSPNGGVGNTIYF | TGTGCCAGCAGCCCGAATGGTGGGGTCGGAAACACCATATATTTT
TRBJ2-1 | TRBD2 | once | TRBV7-3 | CASSLGWLAAHNEQFF | TGTGCCAGCAGCTTAGGTTGGCTAGCGGCGCACAATGAGCAGTTCTTC
TRBJ2-3 | - | - | TRBV19 | CASSRQLVSGTDTQYF | TGTGCCAGTAGCCGACAGCTAGTTTCGGGCACAGATACGCAGTATTTT
TRBJ2-1 | - | - | TRBV6-6 | CASRAAGTTYNEQFF | TGTGCCAGCAGAGCTGCCGGGACAACCTACAATGAGCAGTTCTTC
TRBJ1-5 | TRBD1 | - | TRBV6-6 | CASSFSGGGNQPQHF | TGTGCCAGCAGTTTCTCAGGGGGCGGCAATCAGCCCCAGCATTTT
TRBJ1-5 | - | - | TRBV7-5 | CVRSLEGSNQPQHF | TGTGTCAGAAGCTTAGAGGGGAGCAATCAGCCCCAGCATTTT
TRBJ1-6 | - | once | TRBV30 | CAAGQSHSPLHF | TGTGCTGCCGGACAGTCCCATTCACCCCTCCACTTT
TRBJ1-5 | TRBD1 | - | TRBV15 | CATSPKGDRSYQPQHF | TGTGCCACCAGCCCTAAGGGGGACAGGAGTTATCAGCCCCAGCATTTT
TRBJ2-1 | - | - | TRBV11-3 | CASSLGGSYNEQFF | TGTGCCAGCAGCTTAGGCGGATCCTACAATGAGCAGTTCTTC
TRBJ2-7 | TRBD1 | - | TRBV5-8 | CASSTPSGQVFEQYF | TGTGCCAGCAGCACCCCCTCGGGACAGGTTTTCGAGCAGTACTTC
TRBJ2-1 | - | - | TRBV7-9 | CASSLQAAPSEEQFF | TGTGCCAGCAGCTTGCAAGCGGCCCCCTCGGAGGAGCAGTTCTTC
TRBJ2-2 | - | - | TRBV27 | CASSKFTGELFF | TGTGCCAGCAGTAAATTCACCGGGGAGCTGTTTTTT
TRBJ2-7 | TRBD2 | - | TRBV5-4 | CASSLWVAGSYEQYF | TGTGCCAGCAGCTTGTGGGTAGCGGGATCATACGAGCAGTACTTC
TRBJ1-1 | - | - | TRBV7-9 | CASSLGGWGTEAFF | TGTGCCAGCAGCTTGGGGGGCTGGGGCACTGAAGCTTTCTTT
TRBJ2-5 | TRBD2 | once | TRBV5-4 | CASSFRRWASGEETQYF | TGTGCCAGCAGCTTCAGGCGGTGGGCTAGCGGGGAAGAGACCCAGTACTTC
TRBJ1-6 | TRBD1 | - | TRBV28 | CASSLDRDSPLHF | TGTGCCAGCAGTCTGGACAGGGATTCACCCCTCCACTTT
TRBJ2-7 | - | - | TRBV14 | CASLSPTGF | TGTGCCAGTCTCTCACCTACGGGTTTC
TRBJ2-7 | TRBD2 | - | TRBV6-1 | CASSGALGFETSGSLYEQYF | TGTGCCAGCAGTGGAGCCCTTGGGTTCGAAACTAGCGGGAGCCTCTACGAGCAGTACTTC
TRBJ1-5 | - | - | TRBV19 | CASSKGHNQPQHF | TGTGCCAGTAGCAAGGGACACAATCAGCCCCAGCATTTT
TRBJ2-1 | - | - | TRBV7-8 | CASSLEAGRSYNEQFF | TGTGCCAGCAGCTTAGAGGCGGGACGCTCCTACAATGAGCAGTTCTTC
TRBJ2-6 | TRBD1 | - | TRBV27 | CASSSPGQGSGANVLTF | TGTGCCAGCAGTTCACCGGGACAGGGATCTGGGGCCAACGTCCTGACTTTC
TRBJ1-3 | - | once | TRBV9 | CASSVGPTGNTIYF | TGTGCCAGCAGCGTAGGGCCCACTGGAAACACCATATATTTT
TRBJ1-6 | - | once | TRBV11-3 | CASSLEGGPLHF | TGTGCCAGCAGCTTAGAAGGCGGCCCACTCCACTTT
TRBJ1-5 | - | - | TRBV7-3 | CASSLSEGWPQHF | TGTGCCAGCAGCTTAAGTGAGGGATGGCCCCAGCATTTT
TRBJ1-3 | - | - | TRBV25-1 | CASSEFWSGRDTIYF | TGTGCCAGCAGTGAATTTTGGTCAGGGAGAGACACCATATATTTT
TRBJ2-7 | - | - | TRBV12-5 | CASGLRQDFYEQYF | TGTGCTAGTGGTTTGCGGCAGGACTTCTACGAGCAGTACTTC
TRBJ2-3 | - | once | TRBV6-1 | CASRRAADTQYF | TGTGCCAGCAGGAGGGCCGCAGATACGCAGTATTTT
TRBJ2-7 | - | once | TRBV16 | CASSQSLGGPYEQYF | TGTGCCAGCAGCCAATCCCTTGGGGGTCCCTACGAGCAGTACTTC
TRBJ1-2 | TRBD1 | - | TRBV28 | CATNPGQGLNNYGYTF | TGTGCCACCAATCCGGGACAGGGACTCAATAACTATGGCTACACCTTC